This TCR beta chain comes out of a study of Ad26.COV2.S vaccination and SARS-CoV-2 variants. For the study at large: Dosing was one shot or two shots 56 days apart.

Repertoires were generated with immunoSEQ multiplex PCR, while TCRdb's copy carries only in-frame clones and drops some. The sample lists about 420,000 clones, roughly 90% occurring once. Trimming shortened V by 7 bases and J by 0 bases, and 7 bases separated the two germline ends. Per germline, CDR1 MDHEN and CDR2 SYDVKM. CDR3 length equals 14 residues. This clone was observed many times. The same CDR3 arises from other DNA sequences in this sample as well. The treatment here: around 19 received Ad26.COV2.S at low or high dose, single or two shots; several received placebo; per-sample allocation not given. Vaccine and placebo recipients were sampled on day 63 after the first injection.

The sequence came from a person between 18 and 59 years old who received the Ad26.COV2.S COVID-19 vaccine or a placebo. The J gene is TRBJ2-6, the V gene TRBV28; D not certain. Source: peripheral blood, taken in a trial of Ad26.COV2.S vaccine versus placebo. The CDR3 region is CASISPSGANVLTF. For the CDR3, the DNA is TGTGCCAGCATCTCCCCCTCTGGGGCCAACGTCCTGACTTTC.